This T cell receptor (beta chain) was observed in a study of CD8 T cells in Susac syndrome. Points on this clonotype: Its antigen is currently unknown.

Reverse transcription of roughly 0.5 to 1 ug RNA used random hexamers. Amplification of TCR beta CDR3 was carried out by immunoSEQ multiplex PCR, which covered 54 Vbeta and 13 Jbeta segments. TCRdb re-analysed the immunoSEQ multiplex PCR reads in MiXCR, keeping a single row per CDR3 protein. The sample shows more than 150,000 distinct CDR3 sequences, less than 97% of them seen only once. V shed 5 bases and J shed 8 bases, with 18 bases lying between them. The germline gives CDR1 PRHDT, CDR2 FYEKMQ (reference sequence). The CDR3 spans 14 residues. The study, taken as a whole, reports: Individuals included in the TCR sequencing and HLA analysis were acknowledged by the study to be relatively few in number.

Sequencing of TCR beta was undertaken in CD8+ and CD4+ T cells derived from blood. Both CD4+ and CD8+ T cells were negatively isolated, and TEMRA cells underwent FACS enrichment. This chain joins TRBV13 and TRBJ1-2, with D perhaps TRBD1 (5 bases). The source is a human donor with multiple sclerosis. Specimen: CD8+ T cells from PBMCs. This chain's CDR3 is CASSQTASRGGYTF. The CDR3 DNA reads TGTGCCAGCAGCCAGACAGCCAGCCGGGGGGGCTACACCTTC.